This T cell receptor (beta chain) originates from a study of Graves' ophthalmopathy and Graves' hyperthyroidism. Notes on the study in general: A majority of expanded thyroid clonotypes exceeding 0.001 frequency were likewise present in blood.

RNA transcripts were the source from which TCR beta CDR3 regions were amplified. HTBI primers served in a first-round RT-PCR, which a second-round multiplex PCR followed. Each CDR3 protein gets one entry after TCRdb re-called the multiplex PCR reads with MiXCR. The sample lists around 600,000 distinct CDR3 sequences, approximately 39% occurring once. The CDR3 loop spans 14 amino acids. Germline lookup yields CDR1 SGHAT and CDR2 FQNNGV. V gave up 7 bases and J gave up 2 bases, with 15 bases separating them. This clonotype occurred a few times. The antigen is unknown. The sequencing sample was made of peripheral blood. This sequence joins TRBV11-2 and TRBJ2-7; D gene uncertain. This TCR was recovered from an adult man with Graves' ophthalmopathy. CDR3 amino acids: CASTLSVETYEQYF. In nucleotides, the CDR3 is TGTGCCAGCACCCTATCCGTGGAAACCTACGAGCAGTACTTC.